This record covers a single T cell receptor beta chain. This specimen comes from a study of blood T cell repertoires in COVID-19. Across the study: The United States, Italy and Spain provided the acute and convalescent COVID-19 samples.

As handled by the study authors: Estimates of nucleated cell counts were drawn from the amplification of reference gene primers. Clones were sequenced by immunoSEQ multiplex PCR, and TCRdb holds only the in-frame ones, with some missing. V and J calls plus clone size are reproduced from that table; the DNA served to infer D and trimming. In the table there are roughly 200,000 clones, 80% to 90% of which are singletons. V shed 4 bases and J shed 3 bases, with 9 bases lying between them. The CDR3 runs to 12 residues. Per germline, CDR1 SQVTM and CDR2 ANQGSEA. This TCR came from a human donor with active or convalescent COVID-19. The donor label of this sample is uncertain. The J gene is TRBJ2-5, the V gene TRBV29-1; a weak D match, TRBD2 (6 bases). The sequencing sample was made of peripheral blood. The CDR3 DNA sequence: TGCAGCGTTGGCAGGAGGGAAGAGACCCAGTACTTC. It codes for CSVGRREETQYF.